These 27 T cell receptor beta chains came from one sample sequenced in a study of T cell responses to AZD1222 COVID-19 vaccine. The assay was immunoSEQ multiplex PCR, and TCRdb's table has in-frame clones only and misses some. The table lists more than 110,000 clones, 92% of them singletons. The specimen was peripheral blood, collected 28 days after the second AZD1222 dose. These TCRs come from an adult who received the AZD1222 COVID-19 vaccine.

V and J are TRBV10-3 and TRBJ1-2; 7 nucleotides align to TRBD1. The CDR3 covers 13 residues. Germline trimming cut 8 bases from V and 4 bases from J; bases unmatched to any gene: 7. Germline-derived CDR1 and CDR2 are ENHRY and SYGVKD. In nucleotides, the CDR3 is TGTGCCATCGCAGACAACAGGGGCTATGGCTACACCTTC. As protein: CAIADNRGYGYTF.

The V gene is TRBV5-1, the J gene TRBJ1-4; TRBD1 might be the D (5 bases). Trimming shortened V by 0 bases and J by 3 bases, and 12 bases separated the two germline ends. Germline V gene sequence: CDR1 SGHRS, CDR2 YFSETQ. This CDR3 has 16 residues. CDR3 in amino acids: CASSLASRGANEKLFF. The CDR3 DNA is TGCGCCAGCAGCTTGGCCAGCCGGGGCGCTAATGAAAAACTGTTTTTT.

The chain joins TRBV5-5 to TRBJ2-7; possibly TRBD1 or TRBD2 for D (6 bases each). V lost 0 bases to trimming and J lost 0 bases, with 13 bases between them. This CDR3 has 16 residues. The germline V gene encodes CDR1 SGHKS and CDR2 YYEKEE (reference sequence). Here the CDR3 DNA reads TGTGCCAGCAGCTTGGAAAGAGGGGGGCCCTCCTACGAGCAGTACTTC. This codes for CASSLERGGPSYEQYF.

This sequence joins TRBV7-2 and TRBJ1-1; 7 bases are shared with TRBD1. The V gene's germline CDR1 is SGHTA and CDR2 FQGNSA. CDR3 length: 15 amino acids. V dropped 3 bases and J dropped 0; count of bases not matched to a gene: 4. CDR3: CASSFRRGLNTEAFF. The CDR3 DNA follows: TGTGCCAGCAGCTTCCGCAGGGGGTTGAACACTGAAGCTTTCTTT.

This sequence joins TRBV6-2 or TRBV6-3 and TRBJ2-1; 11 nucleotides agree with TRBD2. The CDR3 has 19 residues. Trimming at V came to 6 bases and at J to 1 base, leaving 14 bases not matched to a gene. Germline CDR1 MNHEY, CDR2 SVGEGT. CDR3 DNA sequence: TGTGCCAGCAGCCACCGTTTGGTACTAGCGGGAGAGTCCTACAATGAGCAGTTCTTC. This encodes CASSHRLVLAGESYNEQFF.

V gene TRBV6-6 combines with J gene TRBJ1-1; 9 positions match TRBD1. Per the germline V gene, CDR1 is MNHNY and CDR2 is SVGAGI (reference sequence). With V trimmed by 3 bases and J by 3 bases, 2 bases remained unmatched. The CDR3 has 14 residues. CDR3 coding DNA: TGTGCCAGCAGTTATCGGACAGGGGACACTGAAGCTTTCTTT. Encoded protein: CASSYRTGDTEAFF.

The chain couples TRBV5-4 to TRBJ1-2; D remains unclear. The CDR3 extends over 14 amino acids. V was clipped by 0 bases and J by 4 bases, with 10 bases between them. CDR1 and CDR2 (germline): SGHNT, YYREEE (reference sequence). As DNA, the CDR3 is TGTGCCAGCAGCTTGGGCGGGGATAGCTATGGCTACACCTTC. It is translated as CASSLGGDSYGYTF. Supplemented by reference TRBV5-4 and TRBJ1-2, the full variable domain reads ETGVTQSPTHLIKTRGQQVTLRCSSQSGHNTVSWYQQALGQGPQFIFQYYREEENGRGNFPPRFSGLQFPNYSSELNVNALELDDSALYLCASSLGGDSYGYTFGSGTRLTVV.

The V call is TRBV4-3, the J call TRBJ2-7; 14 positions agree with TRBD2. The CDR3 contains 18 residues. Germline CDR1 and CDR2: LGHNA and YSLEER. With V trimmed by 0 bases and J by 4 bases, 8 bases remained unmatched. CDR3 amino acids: CASSQDGWGTSGRYEQYF. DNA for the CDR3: TGCGCCAGCAGCCAAGACGGTTGGGGGACTAGCGGGAGATACGAGCAGTACTTC.

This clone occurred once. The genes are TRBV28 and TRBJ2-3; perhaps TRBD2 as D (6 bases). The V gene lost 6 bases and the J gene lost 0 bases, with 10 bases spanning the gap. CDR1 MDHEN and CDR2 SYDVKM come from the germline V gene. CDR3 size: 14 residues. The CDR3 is CASRAGGSTDTQYF. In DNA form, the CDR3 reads TGTGCCAGCAGGGCCGGGGGAAGCACAGATACGCAGTATTTT.

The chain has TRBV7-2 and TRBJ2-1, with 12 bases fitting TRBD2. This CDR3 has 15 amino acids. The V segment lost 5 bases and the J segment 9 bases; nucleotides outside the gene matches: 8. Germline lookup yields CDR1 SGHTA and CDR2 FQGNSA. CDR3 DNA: TGTGCCAGCAGCCCACTAGCGGGAGGATTGGGTGAGCAGTTCTTC. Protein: CASSPLAGGLGEQFF.

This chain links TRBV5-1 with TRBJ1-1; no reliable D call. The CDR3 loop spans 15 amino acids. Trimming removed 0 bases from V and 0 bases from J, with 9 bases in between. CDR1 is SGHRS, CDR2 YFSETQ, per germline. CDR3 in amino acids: CASSLGDTMNTEAFF. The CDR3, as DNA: TGCGCCAGCAGCTTGGGTGACACCATGAACACTGAAGCTTTCTTT.

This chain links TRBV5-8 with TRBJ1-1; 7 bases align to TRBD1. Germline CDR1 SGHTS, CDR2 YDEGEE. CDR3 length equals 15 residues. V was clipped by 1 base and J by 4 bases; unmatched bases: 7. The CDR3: CASSLPDRVITEAFF. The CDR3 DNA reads TGTGCCAGCAGCTTGCCTGACAGGGTTATCACTGAAGCTTTCTTT.

This CDR3 reads CATSDSSYYEQYF. DNA of the CDR3: TGTGCCACCAGTGACAGTTCTTACTACGAGCAGTACTTC. The genes are TRBV24-1 and TRBJ2-7, with no clear D. Germline V gene sequence: CDR1 KGHDR, CDR2 SFDVKD. V shed 4 bases and J shed 3 bases, with 9 bases lying between them. This CDR3 spans 13 amino acids.

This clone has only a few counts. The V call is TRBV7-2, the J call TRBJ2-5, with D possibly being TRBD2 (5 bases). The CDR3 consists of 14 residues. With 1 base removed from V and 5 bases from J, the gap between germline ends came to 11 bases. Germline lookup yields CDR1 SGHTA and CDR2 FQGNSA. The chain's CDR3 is CASSLVSSSETQYF. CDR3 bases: TGTGCCAGCAGCTTAGTTTCTAGCTCGGAGACCCAGTACTTC.

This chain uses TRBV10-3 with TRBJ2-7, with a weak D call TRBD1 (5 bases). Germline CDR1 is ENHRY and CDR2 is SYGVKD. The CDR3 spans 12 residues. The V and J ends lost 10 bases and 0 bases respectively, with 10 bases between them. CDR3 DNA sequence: TGTGCCACCTTGACAGCCTCCTACGAGCAGTACTTC. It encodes CATLTASYEQYF.

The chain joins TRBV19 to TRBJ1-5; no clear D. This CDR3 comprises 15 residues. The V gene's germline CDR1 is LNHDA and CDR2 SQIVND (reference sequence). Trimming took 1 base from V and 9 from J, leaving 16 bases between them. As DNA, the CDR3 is TGTGCCAGTAGTATAGCCCCCGGGTCCCCGAGGCCCCAGCATTTT. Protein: CASSIAPGSPRPQHF.

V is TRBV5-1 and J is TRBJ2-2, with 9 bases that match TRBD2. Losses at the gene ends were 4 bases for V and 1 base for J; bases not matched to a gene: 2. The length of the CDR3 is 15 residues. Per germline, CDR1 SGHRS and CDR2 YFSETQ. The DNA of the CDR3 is TGCGCCAGCAGCGAACTAGCGGGGAACACCGGGGAGCTGTTTTTT. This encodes CASSELAGNTGELFF.

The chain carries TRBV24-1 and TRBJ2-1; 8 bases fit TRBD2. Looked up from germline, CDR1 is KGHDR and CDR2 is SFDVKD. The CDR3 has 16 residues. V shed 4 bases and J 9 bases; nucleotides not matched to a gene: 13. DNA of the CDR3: TGTGCCACCAGTGAGTCCTCTAGCGGGCCAGGCGGTGAGCAGTTCTTC. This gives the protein CATSESSSGPGGEQFF.

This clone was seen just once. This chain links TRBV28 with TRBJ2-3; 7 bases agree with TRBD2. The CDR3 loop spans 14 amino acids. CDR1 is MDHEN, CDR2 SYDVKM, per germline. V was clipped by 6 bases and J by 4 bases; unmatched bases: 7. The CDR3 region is CASRGGNRADTQYF. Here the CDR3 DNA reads TGTGCCAGCAGGGGGGGGAATAGGGCAGATACGCAGTATTTT.

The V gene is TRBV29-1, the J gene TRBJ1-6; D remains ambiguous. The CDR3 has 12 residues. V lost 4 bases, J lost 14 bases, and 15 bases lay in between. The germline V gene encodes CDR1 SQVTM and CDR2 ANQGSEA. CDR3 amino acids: CSVAGLGSTLHF. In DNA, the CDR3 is TGCAGCGTTGCGGGTTTGGGGTCTACCCTCCACTTT.

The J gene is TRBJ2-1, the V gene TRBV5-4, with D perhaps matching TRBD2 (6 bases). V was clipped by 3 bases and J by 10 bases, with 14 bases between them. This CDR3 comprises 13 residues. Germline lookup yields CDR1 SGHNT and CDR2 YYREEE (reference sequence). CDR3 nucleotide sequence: TGTGCCAGCAGCTGGGGGGATCGGAGCGAGCAGTTCTTC. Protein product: CASSWGDRSEQFF.

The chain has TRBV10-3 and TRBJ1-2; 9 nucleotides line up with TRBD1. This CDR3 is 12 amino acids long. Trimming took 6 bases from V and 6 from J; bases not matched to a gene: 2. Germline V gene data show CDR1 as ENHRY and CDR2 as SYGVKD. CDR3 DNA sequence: TGTGCCATCAGGGGACAGGGCAATGGCTACACCTTC. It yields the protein CAIRGQGNGYTF.

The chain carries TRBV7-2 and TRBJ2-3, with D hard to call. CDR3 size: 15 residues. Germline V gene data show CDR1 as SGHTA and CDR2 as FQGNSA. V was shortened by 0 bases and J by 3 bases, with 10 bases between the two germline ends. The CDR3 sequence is CASSLARSRTDTQYF. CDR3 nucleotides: TGTGCCAGCAGCTTAGCCCGTTCGAGGACAGATACGCAGTATTTT. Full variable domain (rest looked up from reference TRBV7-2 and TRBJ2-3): GAGVSQSPSNKVTEKGKDVELRCDPISGHTALYWYRQSLGQGLEFLIYFQGNSAPDKSGLPSDRFSAERTGGSVSTLTIQRTQQEDSAVYLCASSLARSRTDTQYFGPGTRLTVL.

The CDR3 bases are TGTGCCAGCAGCCCCCAGGGAAACAGGAAAAACACTGAAGCTTTCTTT. Its translation: CASSPQGNRKNTEAFF. The rearrangement uses TRBV11-1 and TRBJ1-1, with D perhaps TRBD1 (5 bases). CDR1 and CDR2 from the germline V gene are SGHAT and FQDESV (reference sequence). V lost 5 bases to trimming and J lost 2 bases, with 18 bases between them. The CDR3 extends over 16 amino acids.

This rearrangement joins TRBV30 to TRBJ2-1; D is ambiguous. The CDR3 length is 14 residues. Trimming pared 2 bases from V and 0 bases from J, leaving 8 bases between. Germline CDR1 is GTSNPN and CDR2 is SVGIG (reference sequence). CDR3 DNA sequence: TGTGCCTGGAGTCGGTCGAGCTCCTACAATGAGCAGTTCTTC. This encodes CAWSRSSSYNEQFF.

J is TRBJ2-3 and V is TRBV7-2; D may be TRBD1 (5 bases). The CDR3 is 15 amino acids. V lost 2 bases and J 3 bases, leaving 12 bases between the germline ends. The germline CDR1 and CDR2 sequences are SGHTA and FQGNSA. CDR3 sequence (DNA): TGTGCCAGCAGCTTATCACGCCCAGGGACAGATACGCAGTATTTT. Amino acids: CASSLSRPGTDTQYF.

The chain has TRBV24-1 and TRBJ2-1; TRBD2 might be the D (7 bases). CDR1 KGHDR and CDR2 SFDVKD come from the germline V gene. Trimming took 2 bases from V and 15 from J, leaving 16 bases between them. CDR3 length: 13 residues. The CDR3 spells CATSDSWRGPPFF. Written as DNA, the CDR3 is TGTGCCACCAGTGATTCCTGGCGGGGGCCGCCGTTCTTC.